The clone carrying this T cell receptor beta chain has just a few counts. The antigen remains unidentified. The V end was cut by 4 bases, the J end by 0 bases, with 11 bases between. CDR1 and CDR2 (germline): SGHRS, YFSETQ. The CDR3 loop spans 14 amino acids. One entry per CDR3 protein results from TCRdb running MiXCR on the RT-PCR reads. The sample carries about 650,000 distinct CDR3 sequences, approximately 14% recorded once. The data were taken from a study of response to subunit inactivated influenza vaccine. Overall study findings and caveats: With each seasonal influenza vaccination, the authors suggested, few new T cells are recruited.

The sequencing used PBMCs from blood, collected 11 to 12 days after vaccination. The chain uses TRBV5-1 and TRBJ2-7, with D perhaps matching TRBD2 (6 bases). This receptor was taken from a man over 45 who received an inactivated influenza vaccine. CDR3 in amino acids: CASSMYGSSYEQYF. CDR3 DNA: TGCGCCAGCAGCATGTACGGGAGCTCCTACGAGCAGTACTTC.